Reported below is one T cell receptor beta chain. Relapsing-remitting disease, either stable or active, was present in the treatment-naive patients who were the multiple sclerosis controls. This record comes from a study of CD8 T cells in Susac syndrome. Trimming took off 4 bases at V and 10 bases at J, with 10 bases between the two ends. The germline V gene has CDR1 MDHEN and CDR2 SYDVKM. The length of the CDR3 is 11 residues. RNA amounts of roughly 0.45 to 1 ug underwent reverse transcription with random hexamers. TCRdb recomputed calls from the immunoSEQ multiplex PCR reads with MiXCR, one row per CDR3 protein. The sample records 160,000 or so distinct CDR3 sequences, less than 95% being singletons.

J is TRBJ1-1 and V is TRBV28; D gene ambiguous. The specimen sequenced was CD4+ T cells from PBMCs. The TCR sequence derives from a human donor with multiple sclerosis. The CDR3 loop reads CASSSIYPAFF. The CDR3 DNA reads TGTGCCAGCAGTTCAATCTACCCAGCTTTCTTT. Filled out from reference TRBV28 and TRBJ1-1, the complete variable domain reads DVKVTQSSRYLVKRTGEKVFLECVQDMDHENMFWYRQDPGLGLRLIYFSYDVKMKEKGDIPEGYSVSREKKERFSLILESASTNQTSMYLCASSSIYPAFFGQGTRLTVV.